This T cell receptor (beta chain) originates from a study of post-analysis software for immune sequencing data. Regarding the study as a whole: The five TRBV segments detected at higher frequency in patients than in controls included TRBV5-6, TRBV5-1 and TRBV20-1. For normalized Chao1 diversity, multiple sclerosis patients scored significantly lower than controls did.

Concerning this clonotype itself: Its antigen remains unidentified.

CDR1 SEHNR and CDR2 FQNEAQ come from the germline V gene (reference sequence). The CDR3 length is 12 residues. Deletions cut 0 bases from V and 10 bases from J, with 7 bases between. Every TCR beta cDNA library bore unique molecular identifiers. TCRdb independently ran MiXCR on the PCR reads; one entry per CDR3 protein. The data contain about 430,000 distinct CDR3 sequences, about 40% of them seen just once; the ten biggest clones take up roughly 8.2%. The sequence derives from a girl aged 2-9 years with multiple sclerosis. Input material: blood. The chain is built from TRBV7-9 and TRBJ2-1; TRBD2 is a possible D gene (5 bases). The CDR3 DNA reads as TGTGCCAGCAGCTTAGCGGAGGTAGAGCAGTTCTTC. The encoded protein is CASSLAEVEQFF.